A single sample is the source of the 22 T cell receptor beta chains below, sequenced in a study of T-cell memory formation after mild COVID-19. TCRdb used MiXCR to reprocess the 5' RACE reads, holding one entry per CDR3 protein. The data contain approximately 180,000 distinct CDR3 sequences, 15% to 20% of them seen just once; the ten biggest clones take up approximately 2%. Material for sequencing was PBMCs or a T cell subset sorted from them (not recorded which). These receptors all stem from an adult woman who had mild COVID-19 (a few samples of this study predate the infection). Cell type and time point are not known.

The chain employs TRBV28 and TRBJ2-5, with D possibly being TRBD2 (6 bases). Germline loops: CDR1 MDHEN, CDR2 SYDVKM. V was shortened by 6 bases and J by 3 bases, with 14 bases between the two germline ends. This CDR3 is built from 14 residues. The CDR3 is CASSQASGEETQYF. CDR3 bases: TGTGCCAGCAGCCAGGCCTCGGGGGAAGAGACCCAGTACTTC.

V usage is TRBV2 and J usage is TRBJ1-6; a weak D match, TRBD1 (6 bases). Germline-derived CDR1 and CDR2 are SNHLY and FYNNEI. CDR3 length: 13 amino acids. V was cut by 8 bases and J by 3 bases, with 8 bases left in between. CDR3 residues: CASRDNYNSPLHF. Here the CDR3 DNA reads TGTGCCAGCCGGGACAACTATAATTCACCCCTCCACTTT.

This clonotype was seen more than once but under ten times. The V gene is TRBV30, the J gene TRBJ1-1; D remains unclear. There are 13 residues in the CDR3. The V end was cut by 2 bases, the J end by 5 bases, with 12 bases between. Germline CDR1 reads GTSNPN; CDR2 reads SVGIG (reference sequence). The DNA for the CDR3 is TGTGCCTGGAGTTCTCGGGTCGGGACTGAAGCTTTCTTT. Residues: CAWSSRVGTEAFF.

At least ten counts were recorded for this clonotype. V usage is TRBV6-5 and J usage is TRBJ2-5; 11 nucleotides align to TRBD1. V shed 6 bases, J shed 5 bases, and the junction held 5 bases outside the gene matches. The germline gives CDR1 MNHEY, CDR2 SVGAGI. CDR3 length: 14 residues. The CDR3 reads CASRSDRGQETQYF. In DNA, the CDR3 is TGTGCCAGCAGATCGGACAGGGGGCAGGAGACCCAGTACTTC.

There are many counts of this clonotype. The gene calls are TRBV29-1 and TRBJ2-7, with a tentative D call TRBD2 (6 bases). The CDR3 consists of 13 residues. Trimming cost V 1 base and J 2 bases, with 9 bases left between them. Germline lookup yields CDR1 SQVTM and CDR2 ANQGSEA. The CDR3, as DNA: TGCAGCGTTGAAGTGGGGGGAGCCTACGAGCAGTACTTC. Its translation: CSVEVGGAYEQYF.

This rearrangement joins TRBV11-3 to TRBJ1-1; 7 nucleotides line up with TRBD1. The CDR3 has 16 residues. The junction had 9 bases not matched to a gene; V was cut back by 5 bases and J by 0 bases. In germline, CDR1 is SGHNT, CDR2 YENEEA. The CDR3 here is CASSQRQGTMNTEAFF. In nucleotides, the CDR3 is TGTGCCAGCAGCCAACGACAGGGTACAATGAACACTGAAGCTTTCTTT.

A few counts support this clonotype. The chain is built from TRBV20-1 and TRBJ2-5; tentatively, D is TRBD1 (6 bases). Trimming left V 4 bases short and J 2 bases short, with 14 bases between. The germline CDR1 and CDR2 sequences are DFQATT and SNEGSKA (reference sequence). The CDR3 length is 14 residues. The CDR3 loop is CSATFTGRQETQYF. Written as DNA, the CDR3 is TGCAGTGCTACCTTCACAGGGAGACAAGAGACCCAGTACTTC.

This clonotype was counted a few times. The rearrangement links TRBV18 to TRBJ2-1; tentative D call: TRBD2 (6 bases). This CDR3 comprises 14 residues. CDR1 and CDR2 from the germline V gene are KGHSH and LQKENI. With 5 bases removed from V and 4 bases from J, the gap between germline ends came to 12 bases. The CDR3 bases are TGTGCCAGCTCATGGTCGGGAGAGTACAATGAGCAGTTCTTC. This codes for CASSWSGEYNEQFF.

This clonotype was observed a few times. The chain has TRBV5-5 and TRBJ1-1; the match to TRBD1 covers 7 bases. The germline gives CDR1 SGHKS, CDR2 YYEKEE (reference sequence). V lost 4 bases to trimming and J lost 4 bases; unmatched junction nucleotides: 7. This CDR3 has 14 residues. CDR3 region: CASSLGGLGTEAFF. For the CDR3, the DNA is TGTGCCAGCAGCCTAGGGGGCCTCGGCACTGAAGCTTTCTTT.

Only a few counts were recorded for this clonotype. The CDR3 spells CASSLRGQGNMNTEAFF. CDR3 coding DNA: TGTGCCAGCAGCCTTCGGGGACAGGGGAACATGAACACTGAAGCTTTCTTT. The rearrangement links TRBV5-5 to TRBJ1-1; TRBD1 agrees at 10 bases. There are 17 residues in the CDR3. CDR1 SGHKS and CDR2 YYEKEE come from the germline V gene (reference sequence). V shed 4 bases and J 0 bases; nucleotides not matched to a gene: 9.

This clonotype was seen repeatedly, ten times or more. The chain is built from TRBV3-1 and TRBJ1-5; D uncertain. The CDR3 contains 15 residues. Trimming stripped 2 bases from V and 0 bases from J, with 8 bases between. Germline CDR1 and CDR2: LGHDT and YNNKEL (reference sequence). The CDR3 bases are TGTGCCAGCAGCCAATACGGCAGTAGCAATCAGCCCCAGCATTTT. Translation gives CASSQYGSSNQPQHF. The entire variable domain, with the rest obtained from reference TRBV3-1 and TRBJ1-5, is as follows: DTAVSQTPKYLVTQMGNDKSIKCEQNLGHDTMYWYKQDSKKFLKIMFSYNNKELIINETVPNRFSPKSPDKAHLNLHINSLELGDSAVYFCASSQYGSSNQPQHFGDGTRLSIL.

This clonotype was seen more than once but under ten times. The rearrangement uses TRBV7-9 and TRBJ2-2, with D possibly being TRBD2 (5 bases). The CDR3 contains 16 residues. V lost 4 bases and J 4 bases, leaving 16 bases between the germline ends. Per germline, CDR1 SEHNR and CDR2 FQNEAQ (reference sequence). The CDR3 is CASSSWRQVSTGELFF. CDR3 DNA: TGTGCCAGCAGCTCATGGAGGCAGGTCAGCACCGGGGAGCTGTTTTTT.

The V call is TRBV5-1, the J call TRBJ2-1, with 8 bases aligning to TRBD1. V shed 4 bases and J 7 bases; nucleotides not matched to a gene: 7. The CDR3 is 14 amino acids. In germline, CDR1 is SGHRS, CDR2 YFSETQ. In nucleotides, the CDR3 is TGCGCCAGCAGCGAGGACAGGGAATGGAATGAGCAGTTCTTC. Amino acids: CASSEDREWNEQFF.

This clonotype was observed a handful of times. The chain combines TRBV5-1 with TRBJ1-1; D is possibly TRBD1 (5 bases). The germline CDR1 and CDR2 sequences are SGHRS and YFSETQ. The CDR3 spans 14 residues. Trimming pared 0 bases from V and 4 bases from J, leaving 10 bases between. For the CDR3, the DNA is TGCGCCAGCAGCTTGGAGGCGGGGGGCACTGAAGCTTTCTTT. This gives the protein CASSLEAGGTEAFF.

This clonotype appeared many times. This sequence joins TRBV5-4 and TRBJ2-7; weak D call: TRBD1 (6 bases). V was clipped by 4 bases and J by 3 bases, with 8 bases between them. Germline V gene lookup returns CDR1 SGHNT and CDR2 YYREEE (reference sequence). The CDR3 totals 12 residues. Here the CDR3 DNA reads TGTGCCAGCAGCCCGGACAGCTACGAGCAGTACTTC. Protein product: CASSPDSYEQYF.

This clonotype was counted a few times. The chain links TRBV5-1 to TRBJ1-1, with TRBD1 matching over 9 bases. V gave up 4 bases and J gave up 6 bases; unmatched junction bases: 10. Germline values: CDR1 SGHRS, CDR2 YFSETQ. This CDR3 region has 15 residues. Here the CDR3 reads CASSPRDRVQPEAFF. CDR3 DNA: TGCGCCAGCAGCCCCCGGGACAGGGTTCAACCTGAAGCTTTCTTT. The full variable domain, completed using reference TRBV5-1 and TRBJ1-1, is KAGVTQTPRYLIKTRGQQVTLSCSPISGHRSVSWYQQTPGQGLQFLFEYFSETQRNKGNFPGRFSGRQFSNSRSEMNVSTLELGDSALYLCASSPRDRVQPEAFFGQGTRLTVV.

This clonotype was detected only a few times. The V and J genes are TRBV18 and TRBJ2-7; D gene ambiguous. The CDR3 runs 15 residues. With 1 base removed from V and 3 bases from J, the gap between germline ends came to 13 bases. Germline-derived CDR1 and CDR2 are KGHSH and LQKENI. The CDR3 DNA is TGTGCCAGCTCACCACAGTATCCAGCCATCTACGAGCAGTACTTC. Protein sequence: CASSPQYPAIYEQYF.

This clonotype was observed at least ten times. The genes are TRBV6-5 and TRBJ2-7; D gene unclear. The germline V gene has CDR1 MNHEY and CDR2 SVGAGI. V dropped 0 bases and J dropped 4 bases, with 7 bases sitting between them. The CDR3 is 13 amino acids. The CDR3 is CASSYSAEYEQYF. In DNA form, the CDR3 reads TGTGCCAGCAGTTACTCAGCAGAGTACGAGCAGTACTTC.

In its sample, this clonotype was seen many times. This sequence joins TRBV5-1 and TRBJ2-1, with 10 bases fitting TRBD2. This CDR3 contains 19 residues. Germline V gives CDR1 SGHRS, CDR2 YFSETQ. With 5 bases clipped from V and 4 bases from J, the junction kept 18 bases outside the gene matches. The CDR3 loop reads CASSRPGQASGSGYNEQFF. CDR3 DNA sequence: TGCGCCAGCAGTCGGCCGGGACAGGCTAGCGGGAGCGGATACAATGAGCAGTTCTTC. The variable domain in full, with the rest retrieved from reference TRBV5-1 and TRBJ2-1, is KAGVTQTPRYLIKTRGQQVTLSCSPISGHRSVSWYQQTPGQGLQFLFEYFSETQRNKGNFPGRFSGRQFSNSRSEMNVSTLELGDSALYLCASSRPGQASGSGYNEQFFGPGTRLTVL.

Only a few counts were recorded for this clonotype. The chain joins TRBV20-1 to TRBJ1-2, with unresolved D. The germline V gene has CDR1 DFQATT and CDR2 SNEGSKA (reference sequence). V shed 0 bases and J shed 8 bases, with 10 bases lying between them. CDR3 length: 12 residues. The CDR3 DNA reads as TGCAGTGCTAGAGACAGTATATCCGGCTACACCTTC. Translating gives CSARDSISGYTF.

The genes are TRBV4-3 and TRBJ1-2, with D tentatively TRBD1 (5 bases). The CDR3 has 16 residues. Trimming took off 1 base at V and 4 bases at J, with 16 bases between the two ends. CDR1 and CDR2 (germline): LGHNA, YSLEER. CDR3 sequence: CASSQGVVGLSYGYTF. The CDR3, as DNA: TGCGCCAGCAGCCAAGGAGTGGTGGGACTTAGCTATGGCTACACCTTC.

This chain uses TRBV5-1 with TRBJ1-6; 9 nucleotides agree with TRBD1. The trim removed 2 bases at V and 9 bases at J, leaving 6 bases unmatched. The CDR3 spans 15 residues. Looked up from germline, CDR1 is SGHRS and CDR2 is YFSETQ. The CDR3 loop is CASSLQGASGSPLHF. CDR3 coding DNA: TGCGCCAGCAGCTTACAGGGGGCGTCGGGTTCACCCCTCCACTTT.